These 11 T cell receptor beta chains came from one sample sequenced in a study of T cells in Graves' hyperthyroidism and ophthalmopathy. The source material, RNA transcripts, was used to amplify TCR beta CDR3 regions. Initially, a first-round RT-PCR of the TCR CDR3 employed the HTBI primer set. TCRdb fed the multiplex PCR reads into MiXCR, producing one record per CDR3 protein. The table has more than 300,000 distinct CDR3 sequences, approximately 15% seen once; the top ten hold about 22%. Sequences were obtained from blood. Receptors were obtained from a young woman with Graves' hyperthyroidism.

At least ten counts were recorded for this clonotype. The CDR3 protein is CASSYWTGTYNEQFF. CDR3 in DNA: TGTGCCAGCAGCTACTGGACAGGCACCTACAATGAGCAGTTCTTC. V gene TRBV7-2 combines with J gene TRBJ2-1; 7 nucleotides match TRBD1. The V segment lost 4 bases and the J segment 2 bases; nucleotides outside the gene matches: 5. CDR3 length: 15 residues. The germline V gene encodes CDR1 SGHTA and CDR2 FQGNSA.

The sample holds a few counts of this clonotype. The chain recombines TRBV27 with TRBJ1-1, with D maybe TRBD1 (5 bases). CDR1 is MNHEY, CDR2 SMNVEV, per germline (reference sequence). The CDR3 spans 15 residues. Trimming stripped 3 bases from V and 0 bases from J, with 11 bases between. In DNA form, the CDR3 reads TGTGCCAGCAGTTTGTTGGGGGGAATGAACACTGAAGCTTTCTTT. Its protein is CASSLLGGMNTEAFF.

This clonotype was picked up a small number of times. The genes are TRBV20-1 and TRBJ1-6; 8 nucleotides match TRBD1. Germline trimming cut 3 bases from V and 9 bases from J; bases unmatched to any gene: 4. The CDR3 consists of 13 residues. Germline loops: CDR1 DFQATT, CDR2 SNEGSKA (reference sequence). DNA for the CDR3: TGCAGTGCTAGGGACAGGGCGGCTTCACCCCTCCACTTT. Encoded protein: CSARDRAASPLHF.

V is TRBV2 and J is TRBJ2-5, with 15 bases aligning to TRBD2. With 9 bases clipped from V and 5 bases from J, the junction kept 4 bases outside the gene matches. Germline V lookup: CDR1 SNHLY, CDR2 FYNNEI. This CDR3 has 14 amino acids. The CDR3 DNA sequence: TGTGCCAGGGGGACTAGCGGGAGGCGGGAGACCCAGTACTTC. Encoded protein: CARGTSGRRETQYF.

Many counts were recorded for this clonotype. This rearrangement joins TRBV2 to TRBJ1-2; D is uncertain. The CDR3 is made up of 12 amino acids. Trimming removed 8 bases from V and 4 bases from J, with 11 bases in between. Germline V gives CDR1 SNHLY, CDR2 FYNNEI. The CDR3 reads CASRQESYGYTF. In DNA form, the CDR3 reads TGTGCCAGCCGCCAGGAAAGCTATGGCTACACCTTC.

The rearrangement joins TRBV10-3 to TRBJ2-1; weak D call: TRBD2 (6 bases). CDR3 length equals 15 residues. Germline values: CDR1 ENHRY, CDR2 SYGVKD. The germline V and J ends were trimmed by 4 bases and 8 bases, with 18 bases remaining between them. The CDR3 nucleotides read TGTGCCATCAGTGTCCTTCTGACGGGAGAGGATGAGCAGTTCTTC. Translating it yields CAISVLLTGEDEQFF.

Comments on this clonotype: An end of the junction does not agree with germline; a read error may underlie this. The chain carries TRBV7-7 and TRBJ2-2; D possibly corresponds to TRBD1 (6 bases). This CDR3 has 14 residues. Germline V gene lookup returns CDR1 SSHAT and CDR2 FNYEAQ (reference sequence). The CDR3 sequence is CASSSRTASGELFF. CDR3 nucleotide sequence: TGTGCTAGCAGCAGTAGGACAGCTAGCGGGGAGCTGTTTTTT.

V usage is TRBV29-1 and J usage is TRBJ1-4; D is possibly TRBD1 (6 bases). Trimming pared 6 bases from V and 2 bases from J, leaving 13 bases between. Germline V CDR1 and CDR2: SQVTM, ANQGSEA. The CDR3 length is 14 residues. The CDR3 loop reads CSVSTGTTNEKLFF. The CDR3 region has the DNA TGCAGCGTATCAACAGGGACGACTAATGAAAAACTGTTTTTT.

This clonotype showed up many times. The J gene is TRBJ2-3, the V gene TRBV27; D is unclear. This CDR3 has 13 residues. V was cut by 1 base and J by 6 bases, with 8 bases left in between. CDR1 and CDR2 (germline): MNHEY, SMNVEV (reference sequence). CDR3 sequence reads: CASSLYLSDTQYF. CDR3 nucleotides: TGTGCCAGCAGTTTATACTTGTCGGATACGCAGTATTTT.

This clonotype was recorded a few times. The gene calls are TRBV20-1 and TRBJ2-7, with 10 bases aligning to TRBD1. From germline, CDR1 is DFQATT and CDR2 SNEGSKA (reference sequence). With V trimmed by 6 bases and J by 7 bases, 18 bases remained unmatched. The CDR3 is made up of 16 amino acids. The CDR3 nucleotides read TGCAGTGCCCATTCGACAGGGGGCGGAAAGGTCGGGGAGCAGTACTTC. The encoded protein is CSAHSTGGGKVGEQYF.

The chain recombines TRBV19 with TRBJ2-1; D call uncertain. The ends were cut back, 0 bases at V and 10 bases at J, with 13 bases in the middle. Germline V gene lookup returns CDR1 LNHDA and CDR2 SQIVND (reference sequence). This CDR3 has 14 residues. In DNA, the CDR3 is TGTGCCAGTAGTATAGATGGCCCGAAAAGAGAGCAGTTCTTC. Translation: CASSIDGPKREQFF. Using reference TRBV19 and TRBJ2-1 for the parts outside the CDR3, the full variable domain is DGGITQSPKYLFRKEGQNVTLSCEQNLNHDAMYWYRQDPGQGLRLIYYSQIVNDFQKGDIAEGYSVSREKKESFPLTVTSAQKNPTAFYLCASSIDGPKREQFFGPGTRLTVL.